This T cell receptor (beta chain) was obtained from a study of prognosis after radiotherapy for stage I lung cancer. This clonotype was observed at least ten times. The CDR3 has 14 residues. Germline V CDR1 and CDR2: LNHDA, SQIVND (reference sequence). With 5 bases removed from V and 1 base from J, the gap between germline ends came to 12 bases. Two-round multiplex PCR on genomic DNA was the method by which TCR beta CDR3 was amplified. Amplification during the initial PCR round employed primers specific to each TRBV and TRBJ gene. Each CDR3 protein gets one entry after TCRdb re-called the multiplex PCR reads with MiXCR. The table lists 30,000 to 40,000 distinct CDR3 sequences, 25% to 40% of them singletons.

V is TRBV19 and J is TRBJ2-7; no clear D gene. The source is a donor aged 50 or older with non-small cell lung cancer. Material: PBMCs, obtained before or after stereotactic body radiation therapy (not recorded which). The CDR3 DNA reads TGTGCCAGTAGTTCGTCGGTCGGATCCTACGAGCAGTACTTC. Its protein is CASSSSVGSYEQYF. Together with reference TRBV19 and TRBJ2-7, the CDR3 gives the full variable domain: DGGITQSPKYLFRKEGQNVTLSCEQNLNHDAMYWYRQDPGQGLRLIYYSQIVNDFQKGDIAEGYSVSREKKESFPLTVTSAQKNPTAFYLCASSSSVGSYEQYFGPGTRLTVT.